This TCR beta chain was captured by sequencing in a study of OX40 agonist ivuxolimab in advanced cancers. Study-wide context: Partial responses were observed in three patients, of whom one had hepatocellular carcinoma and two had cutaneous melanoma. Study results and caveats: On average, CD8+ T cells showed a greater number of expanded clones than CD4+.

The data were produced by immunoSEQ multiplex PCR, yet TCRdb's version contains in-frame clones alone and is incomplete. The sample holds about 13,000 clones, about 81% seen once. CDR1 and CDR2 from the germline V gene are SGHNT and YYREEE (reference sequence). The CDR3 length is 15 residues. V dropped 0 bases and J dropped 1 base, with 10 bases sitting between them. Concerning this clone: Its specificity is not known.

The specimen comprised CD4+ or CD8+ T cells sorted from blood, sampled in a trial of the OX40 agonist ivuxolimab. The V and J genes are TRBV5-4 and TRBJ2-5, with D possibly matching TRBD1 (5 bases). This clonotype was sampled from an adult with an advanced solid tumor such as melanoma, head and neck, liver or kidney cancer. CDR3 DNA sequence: TGTGCCAGCAGCTTGGTGCCTAGGGGCCAAGAGACCCAGTACTTC. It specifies CASSLVPRGQETQYF.